The next 18 T cell receptor beta chains were all read from a single sample in a study of blood T cell repertoires in COVID-19. Some clones are missing from TCRdb's copy, which holds only in-frame ones; the method was immunoSEQ multiplex PCR. This table has some 290,000 clones, 90% appearing once. Material for sequencing was peripheral blood. The receptors shown here come from a woman in her thirties or forties with COVID-19, enrolled during active disease.

The rearrangement joins TRBV13 to TRBJ2-1, with TRBD2 matching 12 bases. This CDR3 is built from 19 residues. Germline CDR1 PRHDT, CDR2 FYEKMQ (reference sequence). With 0 bases clipped from V and 0 bases from J, the junction kept 6 bases outside the gene matches. CDR3 loop: CASSLGLGLAGSSYNEQFF. CDR3 nucleotide sequence: TGTGCCAGCAGCTTAGGGTTAGGACTAGCGGGGAGCTCCTACAATGAGCAGTTCTTC.

V gene TRBV28 combines with J gene TRBJ2-1; D is ambiguous. Germline CDR1 reads MDHEN; CDR2 reads SYDVKM. With 3 bases removed from V and 2 bases from J, the gap between germline ends came to 8 bases. This CDR3 spans 14 amino acids. As DNA, the CDR3 is TGTGCCAGCAGTTTCCAGGTCCCCTACAATGAGCAGTTCTTC. Amino acids: CASSFQVPYNEQFF.

This chain uses TRBV27 with TRBJ2-7, with D maybe TRBD1 (5 bases). Germline V lookup: CDR1 MNHEY, CDR2 SMNVEV (reference sequence). The CDR3 consists of 14 residues. V was cut by 1 base and J by 5 bases, with 12 bases left in between. CDR3 in DNA: TGTGCCAGCAGTTTATGGGGCGTAGAGGACGAGCAGTACTTC. Amino acid sequence: CASSLWGVEDEQYF.

This rearrangement joins TRBV7-3 to TRBJ2-2; 7 bases map to TRBD1. Germline V gene sequence: CDR1 SGHTA, CDR2 FQGTGA. The CDR3 consists of 17 residues. With 1 base clipped from V and 4 bases from J, the junction kept 9 bases outside the gene matches. The CDR3 sequence: CASSLIGGQLLTGELFF. In DNA form, the CDR3 reads TGTGCCAGCAGCTTAATTGGGGGACAGCTTCTCACCGGGGAGCTGTTTTTT.

The V and J genes are TRBV7-8 and TRBJ1-5; D possibly corresponds to TRBD1 (5 bases). From germline, CDR1 is SGHVS and CDR2 FQNEAQ. There are 14 residues in the CDR3. V was cut by 0 bases and J by 6 bases, with 9 bases left in between. Here the CDR3 reads CASSLALGGQPQHF. CDR3 sequence (DNA): TGTGCCAGCAGCTTAGCCCTCGGGGGTCAGCCCCAGCATTTT. Full variable domain (outside the CDR3, taken from reference TRBV7-8 and TRBJ1-5): GAGVSQSPRYKVAKRGQDVALRCDPISGHVSLFWYQQALGQGPEFLTYFQNEAQLDKSGLPSDRFFAERPEGSVSTLKIQRTQQEDSAVYLCASSLALGGQPQHFGDGTRLSIL.

This rearrangement joins TRBV28 to TRBJ1-2; D may be TRBD1 (6 bases). Germline assignment: CDR1 MDHEN and CDR2 SYDVKM. CDR3 length: 15 residues. V lost 2 bases, J lost 1 base, and 11 bases lay in between. This chain's CDR3 is CASSLPGGGNYGYTF. CDR3 DNA: TGTGCCAGCAGTTTACCGGGGGGCGGTAACTATGGCTACACCTTC.

The CDR3 sequence is CASSLSSGGRGYTF. The CDR3 DNA sequence: TGTGCCAGCAGTTTAAGTAGCGGAGGGCGAGGCTACACCTTC. The chain combines TRBV27 with TRBJ1-2; D not resolved. V lost 2 bases and J 8 bases, leaving 15 bases between the germline ends. The CDR3 has 14 amino acids. Germline CDR1 reads MNHEY; CDR2 reads SMNVEV (reference sequence).

This chain connects TRBV28 to TRBJ1-1, with unresolved D. Germline V gene data show CDR1 as MDHEN and CDR2 as SYDVKM. V lost 1 base and J lost 4, with 10 bases in between. This CDR3 spans 14 amino acids. CDR3 sequence: CASSLYLGATEAFF. The CDR3 coding sequence is TGTGCCAGCAGTTTATATCTAGGTGCCACTGAAGCTTTCTTT.

Of note for this clone: The junction shows a germline mismatch at one end, possibly a read error. V usage is TRBV7-7 and J usage is TRBJ2-1, with 8 positions matching TRBD2. The CDR3 is 17 amino acids. Germline V gene lookup returns CDR1 SSHAT and CDR2 FNYEAQ (reference sequence). The CDR3 is CASSRFISGSSYNEQFF. DNA for the CDR3: TGTGCTAGCAGCCGCTTTATCAGCGGGAGCTCCTACAATGAGCAGTTCTTC.

The chain combines TRBV4-1 with TRBJ2-7; the match to TRBD2 covers 7 bases. The CDR3 has 15 residues. CDR1 MGHRA and CDR2 YSYEKL come from the germline V gene. Losses at the gene ends were 4 bases for V and 2 bases for J; bases not matched to a gene: 8. This CDR3 is CASSPTGGRTYEQYF. The CDR3 bases are TGCGCCAGCAGCCCCACGGGAGGCCGCACCTACGAGCAGTACTTC.

This clone was observed once. This chain links TRBV12-3 or TRBV12-4 with TRBJ1-5; 8 nucleotides match TRBD1. Germline trimming cut 5 bases from V and 11 bases from J; bases unmatched to any gene: 2. The CDR3 is 11 residues long. In DNA form, the CDR3 reads TGTGCCAGCAGTCACAGGGGGACCCAGCATTTT. Protein product: CASSHRGTQHF.

CDR3 in DNA: TGTGCCAGCGGCTCCAACAGGGCATCCTACGAGCAGTACTTC. This encodes CASGSNRASYEQYF. The V call is TRBV7-2, the J call TRBJ2-7; weak D call: TRBD1 (6 bases). V shed 8 bases and J shed 1 base, with 15 bases lying between them. This CDR3 is 14 amino acids long. In germline, CDR1 is SGHTA, CDR2 FQGNSA.

This chain connects TRBV6-1 to TRBJ1-2, with D possibly matching TRBD1 (5 bases). CDR1 is MNHNS, CDR2 SASEGT, per germline. Trimming removed 2 bases from V and 5 bases from J, with 12 bases in between. The CDR3 contains 14 residues. In nucleotides, the CDR3 is TGTGCCAGCAGTGAAACGTACAGGACATATGGCTACACCTTC. Protein sequence: CASSETYRTYGYTF.

V gene TRBV5-4 combines with J gene TRBJ1-2, with TRBD1 identical over 10 bases. The CDR3 runs to 17 residues. CDR1 is SGHNT, CDR2 YYREEE, per germline (reference sequence). The V and J ends lost 0 bases and 7 bases, in that order; junction bases with no gene match: 12. In nucleotides, the CDR3 is TGTGCCAGCAGCTTGGCCCCGGGACAGGGGCCCTTAGGTGGCTACACCTTC. Protein product: CASSLAPGQGPLGGYTF.

This clone has only a few counts. The rearrangement uses TRBV6-5 and TRBJ2-7, with TRBD2 matching over 7 bases. The CDR3 totals 15 residues. Germline lookup yields CDR1 MNHEY and CDR2 SVGAGI. Trimming took 3 bases from V and 6 from J; bases not matched to a gene: 11. This CDR3 is CASSYSGTTSPEQYF. CDR3 sequence (DNA): TGTGCCAGCAGTTATTCCGGGACTACGTCCCCCGAGCAGTACTTC.

This chain links TRBV27 with TRBJ1-1, with 9 bases identical to TRBD1. The V segment lost 4 bases and the J segment 8 bases; nucleotides outside the gene matches: 2. Germline V gene lookup returns CDR1 MNHEY and CDR2 SMNVEV (reference sequence). The CDR3 extends over 12 amino acids. The CDR3: CASSYGQGEAFF. The CDR3 region has the DNA TGTGCCAGCAGTTACGGACAGGGGGAAGCTTTCTTT.

The chain combines TRBV29-1 with TRBJ2-7; maybe TRBD1 (5 bases). With 4 bases removed from V and 6 bases from J, the gap between germline ends came to 10 bases. Germline CDR1 reads SQVTM; CDR2 reads ANQGSEA. This CDR3 comprises 11 residues. CDR3 bases: TGCAGCGTTGTGTTGACAGCCGAGCAGTACTTC. As protein: CSVVLTAEQYF.

Concerning this clone itself: Within the sample, other DNA sequences also encode this same CDR3. The CDR3 bases are TGCGCCAGCAGCTTGGGACTAGCGGGAGCATACAATGAGCAGTTCTTC. It specifies CASSLGLAGAYNEQFF. The chain is built from TRBV5-1 and TRBJ2-1; 12 nucleotides agree with TRBD2. The CDR3 sequence is 16 residues long. The V gene end was trimmed by 0 bases and the J gene end by 4 bases; junction bases not matched to a gene: 2. Germline lookup yields CDR1 SGHRS and CDR2 YFSETQ.